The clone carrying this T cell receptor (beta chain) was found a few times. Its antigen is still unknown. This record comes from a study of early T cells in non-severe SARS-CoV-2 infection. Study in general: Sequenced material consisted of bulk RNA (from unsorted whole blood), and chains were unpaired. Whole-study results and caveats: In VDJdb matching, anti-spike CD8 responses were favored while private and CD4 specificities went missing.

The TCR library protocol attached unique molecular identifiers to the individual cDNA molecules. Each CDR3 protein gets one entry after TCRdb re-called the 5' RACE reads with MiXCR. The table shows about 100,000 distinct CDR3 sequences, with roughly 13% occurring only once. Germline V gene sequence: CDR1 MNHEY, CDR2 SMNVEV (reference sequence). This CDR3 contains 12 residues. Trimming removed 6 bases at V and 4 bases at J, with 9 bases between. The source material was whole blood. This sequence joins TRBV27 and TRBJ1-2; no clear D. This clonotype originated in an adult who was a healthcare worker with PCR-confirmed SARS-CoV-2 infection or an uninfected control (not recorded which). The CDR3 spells CASRGRSYGYTF. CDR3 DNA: TGTGCCAGCAGAGGTCGATCCTATGGCTACACCTTC.